Sequencing of this T cell receptor (beta chain) was carried out in a study of shared clonotypes between healthy human individuals. Study summary: Contributing individuals were a couple of females and three males aged 18 to 49. Study conclusions and caveats: Apart from blood, nothing was sampled; tissue repertoires likely differ.

For each subset, genomic DNA was distributed in equal portions over several immunoSEQ plates. The authors ran unsorted PBMC replicate PCRs on about 300 ng DNA, approximately 31,000 T cell genomes. The table came from immunoSEQ multiplex PCR; TCRdb's copy has only in-frame clones and leaves some out. The sample lists around 530,000 clones, around 76% seen once, with 12% in the top ten. The CDR3 sequence is 13 residues long. V gave up 5 bases and J gave up 2 bases; unmatched junction bases: 1. CDR1 is MNHEY, CDR2 SVGAGI, per germline. This clone came up a few times. Its specificity is not known. The chain couples TRBV6-5 to TRBJ2-3, with 7 bases aligning to TRBD1. The sequenced sample consisted of PBMCs. The sequence was collected from a woman aged 40 to 50 in good health. Some clones in this sample may be carry-over from other donors' samples. Here the CDR3 DNA reads TGTGCCAGCAGTGACAGGGCCACAGATACGCAGTATTTT. Translating gives CASSDRATDTQYF.